The 25 T cell receptor beta chains in this list originate from one sample, sequenced in a study of cytomegalovirus exposure and HLA in healthy donors. 13 Jbeta primers and 60 Vbeta primers were used for the PCR. The repertoire was sequenced with immunoSEQ multiplex PCR; TCRdb's copy has only in-frame clones and lacks some. The sample shows some 160,000 clones, roughly 85% of them seen only once. Sequenced sample: PBMCs. The receptors derive from a woman aged 35 to 49 in good health and CMV-seronegative.

The chain recombines TRBV9 with TRBJ2-3; the match to TRBD2 covers 11 bases. Per the germline V gene, CDR1 is SGDLS and CDR2 is YYNGEE. The length of the CDR3 is 15 residues. V shed 4 bases, J shed 4 bases, and the junction held 5 bases outside the gene matches. The CDR3 spells CASSSSGGPPDTQYF. The DNA of the CDR3 is TGTGCCAGCAGCTCTAGCGGGGGGCCCCCAGATACGCAGTATTTT. Complete variable domain (other parts from reference TRBV9 and TRBJ2-3): DSGVTQTPKHLITATGQRVTLRCSPRSGDLSVYWYQQSLDQGLQFLIQYYNGEERAKGNILERFSAQQFPDLHSELNLSSLELGDSALYFCASSSSGGPPDTQYFGPGTRLTVL.

Only one count was recorded for this clone. CDR3 loop: CASSSLSVRSSYNEQFF. For the CDR3, the DNA is TGTGCCAGCAGTTCCTTGAGTGTCCGTAGCTCCTACAATGAGCAGTTCTTC. The chain links TRBV27 to TRBJ2-1; D gene unclear. CDR3 size: 17 residues. CDR1 is MNHEY, CDR2 SMNVEV, per germline (reference sequence). V dropped 4 bases and J dropped 0 bases, with 16 bases sitting between them.

The gene calls are TRBV7-3 and TRBJ2-7, with TRBD2 as a possible D gene (7 bases). The CDR3 is made up of 15 amino acids. V was clipped by 5 bases and J by 2 bases, with 16 bases between them. The germline CDR1 and CDR2 sequences are SGHTA and FQGTGA. The CDR3 DNA sequence: TGTGCCAGCAGCCGAGGGGGGGGCGCCCCCTACGAGCAGTACTTC. Amino acids: CASSRGGGAPYEQYF.

Comment on this clone: The same CDR3 arises from other DNA sequences in this sample as well. The chain employs TRBV27 and TRBJ2-1; 13 bases are a match to TRBD2. Germline lookup yields CDR1 MNHEY and CDR2 SMNVEV (reference sequence). Trimming cost V 3 bases and J 6 bases; bases outside gene matches: 5. CDR3 length equals 16 residues. CDR3 nucleotide sequence: TGTGCCAGCAGTTTGCTGACTAGCGGGAGGCCCAATGAGCAGTTCTTC. It yields the protein CASSLLTSGRPNEQFF.

The V gene is TRBV2, the J gene TRBJ1-1; 8 nucleotides agree with TRBD1. V trimming: 7 bases; J trimming: 1 base; junction bases outside the gene matches: 14. The CDR3 runs to 17 residues. Looked up from germline, CDR1 is SNHLY and CDR2 is FYNNEI. CDR3 nucleotide sequence: TGTGCCAGCACCCCGAAGGGACAGGCGAGGGGGAACACTGAAGCTTTCTTT. Its protein is CASTPKGQARGNTEAFF.

This sequence joins TRBV28 and TRBJ1-5; possibly TRBD1 for D (6 bases). The CDR3 length is 18 residues. Trimming shortened V by 2 bases and J by 2 bases, and 19 bases separated the two germline ends. CDR1 is MDHEN and CDR2 is SYDVKM in the germline V gene. The CDR3 DNA follows: TGTGCCAGCAGTTTACTCACAGGGCTTGGGATGGGCAATCAGCCCCAGCATTTT. Encoded protein: CASSLLTGLGMGNQPQHF.

V usage is TRBV5-6 and J usage is TRBJ2-1, with 8 bases aligning to TRBD2. The CDR3 is 16 amino acids. The germline V gene has CDR1 SGHDT and CDR2 YYEEEE. The V gene end was trimmed by 4 bases and the J gene end by 5 bases; junction bases not matched to a gene: 11. The CDR3 coding sequence is TGTGCCAGCAGCCCACGGGCGGGAGGAGTCCACAATGAGCAGTTCTTC. It translates to CASSPRAGGVHNEQFF.

V and J are TRBV7-6 and TRBJ1-4; D is possibly TRBD1 (5 bases). CDR1 is SGHVS and CDR2 is FNYEAQ in the germline V gene. V lost 2 bases, J lost 7 bases, and 8 bases lay in between. CDR3 length: 13 residues. CDR3 amino acids: CASSLRRGEKLFF. DNA of the CDR3: TGTGCCAGCAGCTTACGGAGGGGTGAAAAACTGTTTTTT. The complete variable domain, with remaining parts taken from reference TRBV7-6 and TRBJ1-4, reads GAGVSQSPRYKVTKRGQDVALRCDPISGHVSLYWYRQALGQGPEFLTYFNYEAQQDKSGLPNDRFSAERPEGSISTLTIQRTEQRDSAMYRCASSLRRGEKLFFGSGTQLSVL.

This rearrangement joins TRBV6-1 to TRBJ2-1, with a tentative D call TRBD2 (6 bases). Germline CDR1 is MNHNS and CDR2 is SASEGT. V was clipped by 2 bases and J by 0 bases, with 17 bases between them. The CDR3 sequence is 18 residues long. The CDR3 loop reads CASSERGGGLSSYNEQFF. The CDR3 DNA follows: TGTGCCAGCAGTGAAAGAGGTGGGGGGTTGAGCTCCTACAATGAGCAGTTCTTC.

V usage is TRBV5-1 and J usage is TRBJ1-2; D may be TRBD1 (6 bases). Trimming stripped 4 bases from V and 4 bases from J, with 20 bases between. The germline gives CDR1 SGHRS, CDR2 YFSETQ. This CDR3 region has 16 residues. The CDR3 region has the DNA TGCGCCAGCAGCCCATCCGGACAGCGGGGGACCTATGGCTACACCTTC. Protein: CASSPSGQRGTYGYTF.

This clone was observed a few times. This sequence joins TRBV9 and TRBJ1-1; no definite D call. The CDR3 covers 14 residues. V dropped 1 base and J dropped 1 base, with 8 bases sitting between them. Germline CDR1 and CDR2: SGDLS and YYNGEE. The CDR3 DNA is TGTGCCAGCAGCGTATTGTCGGGGAACACTGAAGCTTTCTTT. It translates to CASSVLSGNTEAFF.

The gene calls are TRBV12-5 and TRBJ1-1, with a weak D call TRBD1 (6 bases). Germline V gene sequence: CDR1 LGHNT, CDR2 FRNRAP. CDR3 length equals 13 residues. V shed 0 bases and J shed 8 bases, with 10 bases lying between them. The CDR3 region has the DNA TGTGCTAGTGGTTTGGTACAGGGCTCCGAAGCTTTCTTT. Translated, it gives CASGLVQGSEAFF. Together with reference TRBV12-5 and TRBJ1-1, the CDR3 gives the full variable domain: DARVTQTPRHKVTEMGQEVTMRCQPILGHNTVFWYRQTMMQGLELLAYFRNRAPLDDSGMPKDRFSAEMPDATLATLKIQPSEPRDSAVYFCASGLVQGSEAFFGQGTRLTVV.

This chain connects TRBV2 to TRBJ1-5, with no clear D. Germline V gene sequence: CDR1 SNHLY, CDR2 FYNNEI. V shed 0 bases and J shed 7 bases, with 13 bases lying between them. This CDR3 is 15 amino acids long. The CDR3 DNA follows: TGTGCCAGCAGTGAAGCTCCTCTTGTGGGCCAGCCCCAGCATTTT. It specifies CASSEAPLVGQPQHF.

This chain connects TRBV6-4 to TRBJ1-2; D unresolved. The V end lost 2 bases, the J end lost 3 bases, and 31 bases lay between the germline ends. CDR1 and CDR2 (germline): MRHNA, SNTAGT. CDR3 length: 21 residues. CDR3 in amino acids: CASSDTPLGVGYTVRDYGYTF. The DNA for the CDR3 is TGTGCCAGCAGTGACACCCCCCTCGGGGTGGGATATACCGTGCGGGACTATGGCTACACCTTC.

The genes are TRBV5-6 and TRBJ2-3; D is unclear. V was cut by 0 bases and J by 1 base, with 6 bases left in between. This CDR3 is built from 14 residues. The germline CDR1 and CDR2 sequences are SGHDT and YYEEEE. The DNA for the CDR3 is TGTGCCAGCAGCTTGGGGTCGGGCACAGATACGCAGTATTTT. Amino acid sequence: CASSLGSGTDTQYF.

The V and J genes are TRBV10-2 and TRBJ2-7; 8 bases agree with TRBD1. Trimming at V came to 6 bases and at J to 3 bases, leaving 7 bases not matched to a gene. Germline-derived CDR1 and CDR2 are WSHSY and SAAADI. This CDR3 is 14 amino acids long. This chain's CDR3 is CASSPDRAYYEQYF. In nucleotides, the CDR3 is TGCGCCAGCAGCCCGGACAGGGCCTACTACGAGCAGTACTTC.

The chain joins TRBV27 to TRBJ2-3; D uncertain. In germline, CDR1 is MNHEY, CDR2 SMNVEV (reference sequence). CDR3 length: 13 residues. V was pared by 4 bases and J by 2 bases, with 7 bases between. CDR3 nucleotides: TGTGCCAGCAGTTCTGGGCCCACAGATACGCAGTATTTT. Its protein is CASSSGPTDTQYF.

The CDR3, as DNA: TGTGCCAGCAGGGGGGAGCGGGGAGGCTACACCTTC. This gives the protein CASRGERGGYTF. The chain couples TRBV25-1 to TRBJ1-2, with D perhaps TRBD1 (5 bases). V gave up 6 bases and J gave up 8 bases, with 13 bases separating them. In germline, CDR1 is MGHDK, CDR2 SYGVNS. The CDR3 is 12 amino acids.

The chain uses TRBV6-5 and TRBJ2-1; TRBD2 is a possible D gene (6 bases). V was cut by 5 bases and J by 5 bases, with 16 bases left in between. Germline CDR1 and CDR2: MNHEY and SVGAGI. This CDR3 has 15 residues. DNA of the CDR3: TGTGCCAGCAGTGCCTCCGCGGGACCCGACAATGAGCAGTTCTTC. Its translation: CASSASAGPDNEQFF.

This sequence joins TRBV15 and TRBJ1-2; 8 bases map to TRBD1. V lost 0 bases to trimming and J lost 1 base; unmatched junction nucleotides: 7. Germline CDR1 reads LNHNV; CDR2 reads YYDKDF (reference sequence). The CDR3 totals 17 residues. Here the CDR3 reads CATSRDGGTGFNYGYTF. In DNA form, the CDR3 reads TGTGCCACCAGCAGAGATGGAGGGACAGGATTTAACTATGGCTACACCTTC.

The J gene is TRBJ1-1, the V gene TRBV18; 8 bases fit TRBD1. Trimming at V came to 1 base and at J to 1 base, leaving 8 bases not matched to a gene. Germline assignment: CDR1 KGHSH and CDR2 LQKENI. The CDR3 sequence is 17 residues long. The CDR3 sequence: CASSPLPPRGQNTEAFF. The CDR3 region has the DNA TGTGCCAGCTCACCACTCCCTCCCAGGGGGCAGAACACTGAAGCTTTCTTT.

This chain links TRBV4-1 with TRBJ1-2; D remains unclear. V was pared by 2 bases and J by 5 bases, with 9 bases between. The CDR3 is 13 amino acids. In germline, CDR1 is MGHRA, CDR2 YSYEKL. The CDR3 sequence: CASSQTGGYGYTF. CDR3 nucleotide sequence: TGCGCCAGCAGCCAAACCGGAGGGTATGGCTACACCTTC.

This clone was detected once. The chain is built from TRBV6-1 and TRBJ1-1; 7 nucleotides align to TRBD1. V was pared by 0 bases and J by 7 bases, with 14 bases of the junction left unmatched. This CDR3 is built from 17 residues. The germline CDR1 and CDR2 sequences are MNHNS and SASEGT. CDR3 sequence reads: CASSEALLIQGRGEAFF. As DNA, the CDR3 is TGTGCCAGCAGTGAAGCCCTATTAATACAGGGGCGGGGTGAAGCTTTCTTT.

The V gene is TRBV30, the J gene TRBJ1-1; D perhaps matches TRBD1 (6 bases). Germline CDR1 GTSNPN, CDR2 SVGIG (reference sequence). This CDR3 has 13 amino acids. Trimming cost V 5 bases and J 4 bases, with 14 bases left between them. In DNA, the CDR3 is TGTGCCTGGGACCGCGACAGGAGCACTGAAGCTTTCTTT. Amino acid sequence: CAWDRDRSTEAFF. The full variable domain, in which reference TRBV30 and TRBJ1-1 provide the parts outside the CDR3, is SQTIHQWPATLVQPVGSPLSLECTVEGTSNPNLYWYRQAAGRGLQLLFYSVGIGQISSEVPQNLSASRPQDRQFILSSKKLLLSDSGFYLCAWDRDRSTEAFFGQGTRLTVV.

The gene calls are TRBV6-5 and TRBJ2-5; 10 bases align to TRBD2. The CDR3 runs 14 residues. V shed 5 bases, J shed 4 bases, and the junction held 4 bases outside the gene matches. Germline CDR1 MNHEY, CDR2 SVGAGI. The CDR3 loop reads CASSPRTSGETQYF. The CDR3 DNA is TGTGCCAGCAGTCCGCGGACTAGCGGAGAGACCCAGTACTTC.